Sequencing of this T cell receptor beta chain was carried out in a study of blood T cell repertoires in COVID-19. About this clone itself: The same CDR3 also results from other DNA sequences found in this sample.

Libraries were prepared by immunoSEQ multiplex PCR; TCRdb keeps only in-frame clonotypes and omits some of them. The data hold about 78,000 clones, with approximately 89% observed a single time. The trim removed 4 bases at V and 1 base at J, leaving 0 bases unmatched. Per germline, CDR1 LGHDT and CDR2 YNNKEL (reference sequence). This CDR3 region has 15 residues. The sequence was obtained from a man over 45 with active or convalescent COVID-19. Sequencing was carried out using peripheral blood. The rearrangement links TRBV3-1 (or the pseudogene TRBV3-2) to TRBJ2-5; 13 nucleotides match TRBD2. The CDR3 bases are TGTGCCAGCAGCCGACTAGCGGGGGGCCAAGAGACCCAGTACTTC. As protein: CASSRLAGGQETQYF.